The 8 T cell receptor beta chains presented below share a single source sample, sequenced in a study of T cells in localized non-small cell lung cancer. Sequencing used immunoSEQ multiplex PCR; TCRdb keeps in-frame clones, though not all of them. The sample holds 90,000 to 95,000 clones; approximately 91% are singletons and the top ten take 4.1%. The specimen was PBMCs, collected before any cancer treatment. These receptors were taken from a woman aged 35 to 70 with stage II squamous cell lung carcinoma.

V usage is TRBV28 and J usage is TRBJ2-1, with 12 bases aligning to TRBD2. This CDR3 has 18 residues. CDR1 MDHEN and CDR2 SYDVKM come from the germline V gene. V was clipped by 5 bases and J by 4 bases; unmatched bases: 12. The CDR3 spells CASSPLAGGANPYNEQFF. Written as DNA, the CDR3 is TGTGCCAGCAGTCCGCTAGCGGGGGGGGCTAACCCTTACAATGAGCAGTTCTTC.

The chain employs TRBV4-2 and TRBJ1-2, with D unclear. CDR3 length: 17 residues. The V and J ends lost 0 bases and 6 bases respectively, with 20 bases between them. Germline V lookup: CDR1 LGHNA, CDR2 YNFKEQ. The CDR3 is CASSQDPNPAPGNGYTF. CDR3 sequence (DNA): TGTGCCAGCAGCCAAGATCCAAATCCGGCCCCCGGCAATGGCTACACCTTC.

V and J are TRBV28 and TRBJ1-6; TRBD1 is a possible D gene (5 bases). V lost 5 bases and J lost 3, with 17 bases in between. The CDR3 is made up of 17 amino acids. Germline values: CDR1 MDHEN, CDR2 SYDVKM. CDR3 loop: CASSPSGGGNYNSPLHF. The CDR3 DNA is TGTGCCAGCAGTCCCTCCGGGGGTGGAAACTATAATTCACCCCTCCACTTT.

This rearrangement joins TRBV5-1 to TRBJ1-2, with D tentatively TRBD1 (5 bases). The V end was cut by 2 bases, the J end by 6 bases, with 14 bases between. Per the germline V gene, CDR1 is SGHRS and CDR2 is YFSETQ. The CDR3 covers 14 residues. The CDR3 nucleotides read TGCGCCAGCAGCTTAAGTGGGGACTTGGATGGCTACACCTTC. It is translated as CASSLSGDLDGYTF.

This chain joins TRBV28 and TRBJ1-1; D is perhaps TRBD1 (5 bases). CDR3 length: 15 residues. V lost 3 bases and J 2 bases, leaving 13 bases between the germline ends. Germline CDR1 and CDR2: MDHEN and SYDVKM. The CDR3 loop reads CASSLFWDPNTEAFF. The DNA for the CDR3 is TGTGCCAGCAGTTTGTTCTGGGACCCCAACACTGAAGCTTTCTTT.

The chain links TRBV5-1 to TRBJ1-1, with D hard to call. Trimming stripped 7 bases from V and 1 base from J, with 11 bases between. The CDR3 covers 13 residues. Germline V CDR1 and CDR2: SGHRS, YFSETQ. CDR3 in amino acids: CASWGLPNTEAFF. CDR3 nucleotide sequence: TGCGCCAGCTGGGGTCTTCCGAACACTGAAGCTTTCTTT. The full variable domain, in which reference TRBV5-1 and TRBJ1-1 provide the parts outside the CDR3, is KAGVTQTPRYLIKTRGQQVTLSCSPISGHRSVSWYQQTPGQGLQFLFEYFSETQRNKGNFPGRFSGRQFSNSRSEMNVSTLELGDSALYLCASWGLPNTEAFFGQGTRLTVV.

The V call is TRBV19, the J call TRBJ2-1, with 9 nucleotides matching TRBD2. CDR1 and CDR2 from the germline V gene are LNHDA and SQIVND (reference sequence). V lost 6 bases to trimming and J lost 3 bases; unmatched junction nucleotides: 3. CDR3 length equals 14 residues. CDR3 bases: TGTGCCAGTAGGGCACTAGCGGGCTACAATGAGCAGTTCTTC. The encoded protein is CASRALAGYNEQFF.

The gene calls are TRBV6-1 and TRBJ1-1; TRBD1 is a possible D gene (5 bases). The CDR3 is 13 amino acids. Trimming pared 6 bases from V and 1 base from J, leaving 9 bases between. Germline V gene lookup returns CDR1 MNHNS and CDR2 SASEGT. In DNA, the CDR3 is TGTGCCAGCAGCGACAGACGGAACACTGAAGCTTTCTTT. Protein sequence: CASSDRRNTEAFF.